This TCR beta chain derives from a study of T cell responses to AZD1222 COVID-19 vaccine. Trimming took 4 bases from V and 0 from J; bases not matched to a gene: 0. The CDR3 length is 15 residues. Germline V gives CDR1 SNHLY, CDR2 FYNNEI. Turning to this clone: Its specificity is unknown.

Using immunoSEQ multiplex PCR, the repertoire was profiled, and TCRdb retains in-frame clones only, with some absent. The sample has about 260,000 clones, more than 85% seen once. Study observations and caveats: Spike-spanning, vaccine-associated CD4 TCRs were dominant at 160-218 and 743-854.

The rearrangement links TRBV2 to TRBJ1-6, with 7 bases that match TRBD1. The source is an adult in good health. The sequencing here drew on peripheral blood, taken on day 0 of AZD1222 vaccination. The CDR3 region has the DNA TGTGCCAGCAGTGGACAGGGCTCCTATAATTCACCCCTCCACTTT. Amino acids: CASSGQGSYNSPLHF.